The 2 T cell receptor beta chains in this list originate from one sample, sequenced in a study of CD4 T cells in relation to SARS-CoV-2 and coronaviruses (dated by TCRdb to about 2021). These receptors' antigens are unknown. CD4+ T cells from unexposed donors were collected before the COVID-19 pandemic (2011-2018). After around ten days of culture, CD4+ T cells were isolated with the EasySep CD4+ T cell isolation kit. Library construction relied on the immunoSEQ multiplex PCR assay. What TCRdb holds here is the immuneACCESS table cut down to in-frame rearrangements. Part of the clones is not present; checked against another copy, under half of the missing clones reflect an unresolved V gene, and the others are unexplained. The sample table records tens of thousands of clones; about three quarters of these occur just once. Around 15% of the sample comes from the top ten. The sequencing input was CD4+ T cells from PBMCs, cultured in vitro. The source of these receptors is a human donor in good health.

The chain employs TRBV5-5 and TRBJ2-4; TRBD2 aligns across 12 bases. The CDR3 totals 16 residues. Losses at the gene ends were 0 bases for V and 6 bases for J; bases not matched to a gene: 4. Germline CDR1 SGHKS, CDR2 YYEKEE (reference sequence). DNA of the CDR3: TGTGCCAGCAGCTTGGGACTAGCGGGAGAGGTAAACATTCAGTACTTC. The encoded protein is CASSLGLAGEVNIQYF.

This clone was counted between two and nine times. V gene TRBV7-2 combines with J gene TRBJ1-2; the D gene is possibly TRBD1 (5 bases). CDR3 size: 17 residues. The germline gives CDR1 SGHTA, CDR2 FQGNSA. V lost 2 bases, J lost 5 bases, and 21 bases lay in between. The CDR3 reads CASSLNAEPGVRYGYTF. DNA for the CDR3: TGTGCCAGCAGCTTAAACGCCGAACCGGGGGTAAGGTATGGCTACACCTTC. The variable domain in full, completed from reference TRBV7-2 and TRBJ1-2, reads GAGVSQSPSNKVTEKGKDVELRCDPISGHTALYWYRQSLGQGLEFLIYFQGNSAPDKSGLPSDRFSAERTGGSVSTLTIQRTQQEDSAVYLCASSLNAEPGVRYGYTFGSGTRLTVV.